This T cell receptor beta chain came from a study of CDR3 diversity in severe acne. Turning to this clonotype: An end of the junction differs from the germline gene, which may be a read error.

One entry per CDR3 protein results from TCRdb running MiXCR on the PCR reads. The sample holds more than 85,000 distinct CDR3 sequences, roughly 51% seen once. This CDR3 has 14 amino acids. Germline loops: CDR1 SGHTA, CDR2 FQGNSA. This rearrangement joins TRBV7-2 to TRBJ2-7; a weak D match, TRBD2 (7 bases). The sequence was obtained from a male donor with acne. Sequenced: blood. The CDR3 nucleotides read TGCGCCAGCAGCCAAGGGAAGGGAGGGGGCGAGCAGTACTTC. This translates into CASSQGKGGGEQYF. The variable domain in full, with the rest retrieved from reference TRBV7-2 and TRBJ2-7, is GAGVSQSPSNKVTEKGKDVELRCDPISGHTALYWYRQSLGQGLEFLIYFQGNSAPDKSGLPSDRFSAERTGGSVSTLTIQRTQQEDSAVYLCASSQGKGGGEQYFGPGTRLTVT.